The clone carrying this T cell receptor (beta chain) was picked up one time. This sample is part of a study of CD8 T cells in Susac syndrome. cDNA came from approximately 0.5 to 1 ug RNA primed by random hexamers. A multiplex approach, immunoSEQ multiplex PCR, amplified TCR beta CDR3 across 54 Vbeta and 13 Jbeta. MiXCR, applied by TCRdb to the immunoSEQ multiplex PCR reads, yields one record per CDR3 protein. The sample has some 220,000 distinct CDR3 sequences; about 96% are singletons. The V end was cut by 5 bases, the J end by 6 bases, with 11 bases between. Germline assignment: CDR1 MDHEN and CDR2 SYDVKM. This CDR3 spans 12 amino acids.

The source of this sequence is a human donor with multiple sclerosis. The sequenced sample was CD4+ T cells from PBMCs. This chain joins TRBV28 and TRBJ2-7; weak D call: TRBD1 (5 bases). Here the CDR3 reads CASSPRRAEQYF. The CDR3 DNA follows: TGTGCCAGCAGTCCCCGCAGGGCCGAGCAGTACTTC. Combining the CDR3 with reference TRBV28 and TRBJ2-7 gives the whole variable domain DVKVTQSSRYLVKRTGEKVFLECVQDMDHENMFWYRQDPGLGLRLIYFSYDVKMKEKGDIPEGYSVSREKKERFSLILESASTNQTSMYLCASSPRRAEQYFGPGTRLTVT.